The entry below describes one T cell receptor beta chain. The antigen is unknown. Libraries were prepared by immunoSEQ multiplex PCR; TCRdb keeps only in-frame clonotypes and omits some of them. Of approximately 20,000 clones detected, around 84% appear once; the ten largest clones hold around 13%. The data stem from a study of STAT5B mutations in CD4+ large granular lymphocyte leukemia. The V gene lost 3 bases and the J gene lost 4 bases, with 6 bases spanning the gap. The CDR3 is made up of 12 amino acids. Germline CDR1 LGHNT, CDR2 FRNRAP. Findings and caveats of the study: Patient CD4-sorted repertoires looked more clonal than healthy CD4+ repertoires, even without putative leukemic clones.

The receptor's source is a human donor in good health. V and J are TRBV12-5 and TRBJ2-5; D call uncertain. Material: CD4+ T cells from blood buffy coats. The CDR3 region is CASGLLGETQYF. The CDR3 nucleotides read TGTGCTAGTGGTTTATTGGGAGAGACCCAGTACTTC.